Below, 8 T cell receptor beta chains from the same sample are listed, as sequenced in a study of blood T cell repertoires in COVID-19. TCRdb's table, derived via immunoSEQ multiplex PCR, lists solely in-frame clones and lacks some. The sample includes about 260,000 clones, approximately 89% of them seen just once. The source material was PBMCs or T cells enriched from blood (not recorded which). Receptors were obtained from a man aged 35-49 years who had been exposed to COVID-19.

The V and J genes are TRBV27 and TRBJ1-5; 11 bases agree with TRBD1. The CDR3 sequence is 13 residues long. The V gene's germline CDR1 is MNHEY and CDR2 SMNVEV (reference sequence). Trimming took 9 bases from V and 15 from J; bases not matched to a gene: 13. As DNA, the CDR3 is TGTGCCAGACCGGGACAGGGGGGTCAAGCGCCGCATTTT. Protein sequence: CARPGQGGQAPHF.

The chain uses TRBV13 and TRBJ2-5; possibly TRBD1 for D (5 bases). The germline V and J ends were trimmed by 5 bases and 1 base, with 11 bases remaining between them. CDR1 and CDR2 from the germline V gene are PRHDT and FYEKMQ (reference sequence). The CDR3 runs 14 residues. In DNA form, the CDR3 reads TGTGCCAGCAGCCTCGACAGACTCCAAGAGACCCAGTACTTC. Its translation is CASSLDRLQETQYF.

The genes are TRBV28 and TRBJ1-6; the match to TRBD1 covers 7 bases. The V and J ends lost 5 bases and 2 bases, in that order; junction bases with no gene match: 6. This CDR3 is 16 amino acids long. Germline values: CDR1 MDHEN, CDR2 SYDVKM. The CDR3 protein is CASSTLTGTYNSPLHF. In DNA, the CDR3 is TGTGCCAGCAGTACCCTGACAGGGACCTATAATTCACCCCTCCACTTT. The full variable domain, completed using reference TRBV28 and TRBJ1-6, is DVKVTQSSRYLVKRTGEKVFLECVQDMDHENMFWYRQDPGLGLRLIYFSYDVKMKEKGDIPEGYSVSREKKERFSLILESASTNQTSMYLCASSTLTGTYNSPLHFGNGTRLTVT.

The gene calls are TRBV5-4 and TRBJ2-7; D is perhaps TRBD1 (6 bases). Germline values: CDR1 SGHNT, CDR2 YYREEE (reference sequence). The V end was cut by 2 bases, the J end by 3 bases, with 9 bases between. CDR3 size: 13 residues. For the CDR3, the DNA is TGTGCCAGCAGCTTTAGGGACAACTACGAGCAGTACTTC. Protein: CASSFRDNYEQYF. Full variable domain (rest looked up from reference TRBV5-4 and TRBJ2-7): ETGVTQSPTHLIKTRGQQVTLRCSSQSGHNTVSWYQQALGQGPQFIFQYYREEENGRGNFPPRFSGLQFPNYSSELNVNALELDDSALYLCASSFRDNYEQYFGPGTRLTVT.

This rearrangement joins TRBV24-1 to TRBJ2-1; 10 bases align to TRBD1. From germline, CDR1 is KGHDR and CDR2 SFDVKD. CDR3 length: 16 amino acids. Trimming took 1 base from V and 5 from J; bases not matched to a gene: 4. For the CDR3, the DNA is TGTGCCACCAGTGATTTTGCGGGACAGGGGAACAATGAGCAGTTCTTC. Its protein product is CATSDFAGQGNNEQFF.

This rearrangement joins TRBV28 to TRBJ2-7; 10 nucleotides match TRBD2. Germline V CDR1 and CDR2: MDHEN, SYDVKM. After removal of 4 bases from V and 0 bases from J, the junction contained 12 bases not matched to a gene. The CDR3 runs to 18 residues. CDR3 sequence (DNA): TGTGCCAGCAGTTCCCCGAGGACTAGCGGAATAAGCTCCTACGAGCAGTACTTC. Protein sequence: CASSSPRTSGISSYEQYF.

The V and J genes are TRBV7-2 and TRBJ2-7; D not resolved. The CDR3 is 13 amino acids. The V and J ends lost 0 bases and 2 bases respectively, with 5 bases between them. Germline CDR1 SGHTA, CDR2 FQGNSA. The CDR3 DNA follows: TGTGCCAGCAGCTTAGCAGCGACCTACGAGCAGTACTTC. Translating gives CASSLAATYEQYF.

The rearrangement uses TRBV12-5 and TRBJ2-3; TRBD2 matches 12 bases. The germline gives CDR1 LGHNT, CDR2 FRNRAP. The CDR3 runs 16 residues. Trimming at V came to 6 bases and at J to 2 bases, leaving 6 bases not matched to a gene. The CDR3 is CASGAGLAGTTDTQYF. The CDR3 bases are TGTGCTAGTGGCGCTGGACTAGCGGGAACCACAGATACGCAGTATTTT.